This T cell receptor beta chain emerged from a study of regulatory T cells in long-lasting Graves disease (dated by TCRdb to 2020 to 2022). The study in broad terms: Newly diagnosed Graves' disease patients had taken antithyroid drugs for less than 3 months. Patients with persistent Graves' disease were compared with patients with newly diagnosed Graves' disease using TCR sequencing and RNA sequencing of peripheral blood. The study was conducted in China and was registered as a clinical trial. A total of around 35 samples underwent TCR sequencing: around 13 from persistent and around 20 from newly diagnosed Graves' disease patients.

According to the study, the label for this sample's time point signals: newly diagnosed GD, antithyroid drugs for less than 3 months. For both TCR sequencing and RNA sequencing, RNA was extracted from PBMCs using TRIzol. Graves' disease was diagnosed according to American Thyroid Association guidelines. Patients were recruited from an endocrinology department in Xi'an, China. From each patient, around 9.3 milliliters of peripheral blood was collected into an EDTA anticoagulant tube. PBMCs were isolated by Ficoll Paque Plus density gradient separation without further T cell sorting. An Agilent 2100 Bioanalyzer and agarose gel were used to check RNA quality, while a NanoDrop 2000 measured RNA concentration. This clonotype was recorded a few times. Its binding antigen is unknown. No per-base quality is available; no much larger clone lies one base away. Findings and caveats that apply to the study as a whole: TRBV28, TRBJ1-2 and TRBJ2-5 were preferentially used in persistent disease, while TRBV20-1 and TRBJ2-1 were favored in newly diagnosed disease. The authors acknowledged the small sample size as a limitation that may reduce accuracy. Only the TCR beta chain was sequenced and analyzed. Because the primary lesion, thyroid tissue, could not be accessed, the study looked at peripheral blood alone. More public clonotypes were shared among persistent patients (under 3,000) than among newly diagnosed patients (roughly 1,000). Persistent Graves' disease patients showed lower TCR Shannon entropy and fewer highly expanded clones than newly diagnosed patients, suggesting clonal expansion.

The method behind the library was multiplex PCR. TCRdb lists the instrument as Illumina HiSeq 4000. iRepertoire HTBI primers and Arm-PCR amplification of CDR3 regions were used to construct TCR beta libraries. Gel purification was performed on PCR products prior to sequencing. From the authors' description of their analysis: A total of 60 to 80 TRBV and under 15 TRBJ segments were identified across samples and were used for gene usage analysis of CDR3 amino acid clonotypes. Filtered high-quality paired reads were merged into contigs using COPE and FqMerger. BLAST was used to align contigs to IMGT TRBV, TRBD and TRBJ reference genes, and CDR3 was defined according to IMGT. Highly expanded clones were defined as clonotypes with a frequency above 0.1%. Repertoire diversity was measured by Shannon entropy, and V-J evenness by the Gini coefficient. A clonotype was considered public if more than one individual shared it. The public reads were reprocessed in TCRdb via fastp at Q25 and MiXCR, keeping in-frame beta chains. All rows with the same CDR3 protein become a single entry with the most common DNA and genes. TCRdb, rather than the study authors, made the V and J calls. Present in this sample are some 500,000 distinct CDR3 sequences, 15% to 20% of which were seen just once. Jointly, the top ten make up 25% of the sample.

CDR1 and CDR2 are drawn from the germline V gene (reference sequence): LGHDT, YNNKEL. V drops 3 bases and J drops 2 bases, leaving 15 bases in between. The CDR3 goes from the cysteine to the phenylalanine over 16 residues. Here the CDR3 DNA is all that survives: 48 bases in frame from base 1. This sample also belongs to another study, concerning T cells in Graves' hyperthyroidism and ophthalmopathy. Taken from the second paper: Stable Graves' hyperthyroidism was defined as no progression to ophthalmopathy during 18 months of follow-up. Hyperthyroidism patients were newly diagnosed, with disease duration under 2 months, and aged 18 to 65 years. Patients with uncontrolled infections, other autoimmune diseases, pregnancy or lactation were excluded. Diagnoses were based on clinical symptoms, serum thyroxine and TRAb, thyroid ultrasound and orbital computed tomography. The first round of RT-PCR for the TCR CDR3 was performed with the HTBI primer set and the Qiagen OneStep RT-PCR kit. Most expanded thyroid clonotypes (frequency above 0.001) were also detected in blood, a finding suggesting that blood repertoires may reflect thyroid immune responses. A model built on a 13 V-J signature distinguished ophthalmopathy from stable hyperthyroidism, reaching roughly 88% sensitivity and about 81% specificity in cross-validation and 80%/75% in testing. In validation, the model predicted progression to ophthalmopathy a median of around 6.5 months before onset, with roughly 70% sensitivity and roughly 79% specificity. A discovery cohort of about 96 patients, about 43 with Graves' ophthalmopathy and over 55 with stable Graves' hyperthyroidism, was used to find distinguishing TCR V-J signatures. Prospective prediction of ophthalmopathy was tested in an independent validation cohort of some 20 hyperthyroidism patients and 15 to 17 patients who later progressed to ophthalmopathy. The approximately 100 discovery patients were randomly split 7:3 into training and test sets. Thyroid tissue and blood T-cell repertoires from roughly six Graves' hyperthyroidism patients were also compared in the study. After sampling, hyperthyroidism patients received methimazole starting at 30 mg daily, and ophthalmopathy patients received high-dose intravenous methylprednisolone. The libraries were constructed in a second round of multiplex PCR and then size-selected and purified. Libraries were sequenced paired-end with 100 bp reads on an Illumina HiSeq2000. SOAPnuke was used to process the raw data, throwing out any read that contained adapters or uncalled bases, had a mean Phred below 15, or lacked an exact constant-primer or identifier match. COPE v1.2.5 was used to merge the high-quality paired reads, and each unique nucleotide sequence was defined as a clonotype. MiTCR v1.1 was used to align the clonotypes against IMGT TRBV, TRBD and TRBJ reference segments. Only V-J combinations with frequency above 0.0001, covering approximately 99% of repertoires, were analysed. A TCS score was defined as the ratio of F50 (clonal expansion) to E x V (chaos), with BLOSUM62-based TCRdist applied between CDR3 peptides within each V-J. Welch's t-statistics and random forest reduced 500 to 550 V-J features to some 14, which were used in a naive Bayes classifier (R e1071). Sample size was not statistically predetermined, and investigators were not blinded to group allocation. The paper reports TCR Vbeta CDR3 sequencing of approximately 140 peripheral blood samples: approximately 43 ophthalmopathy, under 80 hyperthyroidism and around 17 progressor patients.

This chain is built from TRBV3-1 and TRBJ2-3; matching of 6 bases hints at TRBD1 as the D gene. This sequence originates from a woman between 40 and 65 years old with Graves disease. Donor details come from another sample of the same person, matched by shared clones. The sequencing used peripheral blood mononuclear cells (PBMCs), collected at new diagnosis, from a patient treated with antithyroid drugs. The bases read TGTGCCAGCAGCCAGGGGGCCTCCTGGAACACAGATACGCAGTATTTT. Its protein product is CASSQGASWNTDTQYF.